This T cell receptor beta chain was found in a study of OX40 agonist ivuxolimab in advanced cancers. This table comes from immunoSEQ multiplex PCR, and its TCRdb copy is limited to in-frame clones, with some not included. The sample lists roughly 57,000 clones; about 81% were seen once. With V trimmed by 0 bases and J by 7 bases, 5 bases remained unmatched. The CDR3 contains 15 residues. Germline values: CDR1 ENHRY, CDR2 SYGVKD. The source is an adult with an advanced solid tumor such as melanoma, head and neck, liver or kidney cancer. The chain couples TRBV10-3 to TRBJ1-4; TRBD1 aligns across 7 bases. This material consisted of CD4+ or CD8+ T cells sorted from blood, taken in a trial of the OX40 agonist ivuxolimab. CDR3 sequence reads: CAISESSTGTEKLFF. CDR3 DNA: TGTGCCATCAGTGAGTCGTCGACAGGGACTGAAAAACTGTTTTTT.